This TCR beta chain emerged from a study of patients and donors after allogeneic stem cell transplantation. Each CDR3 protein gets one entry after TCRdb re-called the RT-PCR reads with MiXCR. Among about a million distinct CDR3 sequences listed, about a sixth were seen once. This clonotype was counted between two and nine times. Germline V gives CDR1 WSHSY, CDR2 SAAADI. V lost 6 bases, J lost 0 bases, and 12 bases lay in between. The CDR3 runs 15 residues. V and J are TRBV10-2 and TRBJ1-3; D is ambiguous. The sequencing sample was made of blood, either unsorted or a sorted T cell fraction (not recorded which). The TCR comes from a human donor who was either an allogeneic HSCT recipient or a stem cell or donor lymphocyte infusion donor (not recorded which). It is not recorded whose cells these are; they may come from a transplant donor. The CDR3 nucleotides read TGCGCCAGCAGCCCTCAGGCGAACTCTGGAAACACCATATATTTT. It is translated as CASSPQANSGNTIYF.